This record concerns one T cell receptor (beta chain) sequence. These data originate in a study of CD8+CD57+ T cells in acquired aplastic anemia. The study profiled TCR beta VDJ and CDR3 using genomic DNA as template. TCRdb re-analysed the reads in MiXCR, keeping a single row per CDR3 protein. The sample gives about 190,000 distinct CDR3 sequences, less than 70% of which show up once; approximately 15% is in the top ten. The V gene's germline CDR1 is SGHTA and CDR2 FQGNSA. The length of the CDR3 is 16 residues. V shed 1 base, J shed 1 base, and the junction held 6 bases outside the gene matches. The specimen sequenced was sorted CD4+, CD8+, or CD8+CD57+ T cells (not recorded which) from PBMCs. This TCR was sampled from a human donor in good health, serving as a control. The gene calls are TRBV7-2 and TRBJ2-7; 8 nucleotides match TRBD1. The CDR3 nucleotides are TGTGCCAGCAGCTTAGGTCGCAGGGGGCGTTCCTACGAGCAGTACTTC. This gives the protein CASSLGRRGRSYEQYF.